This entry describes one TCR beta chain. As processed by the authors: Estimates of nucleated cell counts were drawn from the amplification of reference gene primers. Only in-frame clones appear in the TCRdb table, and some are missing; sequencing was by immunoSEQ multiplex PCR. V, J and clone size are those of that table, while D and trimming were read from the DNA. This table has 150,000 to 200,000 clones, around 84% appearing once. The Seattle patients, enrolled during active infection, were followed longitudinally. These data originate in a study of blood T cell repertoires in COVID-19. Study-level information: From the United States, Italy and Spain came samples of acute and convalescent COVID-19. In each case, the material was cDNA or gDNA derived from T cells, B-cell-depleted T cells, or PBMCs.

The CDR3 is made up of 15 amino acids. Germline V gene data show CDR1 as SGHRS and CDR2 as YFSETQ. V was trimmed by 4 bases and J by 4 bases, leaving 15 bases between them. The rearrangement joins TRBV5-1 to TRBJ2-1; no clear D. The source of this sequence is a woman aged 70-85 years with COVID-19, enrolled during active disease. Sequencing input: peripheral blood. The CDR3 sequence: CASSLGAASYNEQFF. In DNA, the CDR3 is TGCGCCAGCAGCCTGGGTGCGGCCTCTTACAATGAGCAGTTCTTC.